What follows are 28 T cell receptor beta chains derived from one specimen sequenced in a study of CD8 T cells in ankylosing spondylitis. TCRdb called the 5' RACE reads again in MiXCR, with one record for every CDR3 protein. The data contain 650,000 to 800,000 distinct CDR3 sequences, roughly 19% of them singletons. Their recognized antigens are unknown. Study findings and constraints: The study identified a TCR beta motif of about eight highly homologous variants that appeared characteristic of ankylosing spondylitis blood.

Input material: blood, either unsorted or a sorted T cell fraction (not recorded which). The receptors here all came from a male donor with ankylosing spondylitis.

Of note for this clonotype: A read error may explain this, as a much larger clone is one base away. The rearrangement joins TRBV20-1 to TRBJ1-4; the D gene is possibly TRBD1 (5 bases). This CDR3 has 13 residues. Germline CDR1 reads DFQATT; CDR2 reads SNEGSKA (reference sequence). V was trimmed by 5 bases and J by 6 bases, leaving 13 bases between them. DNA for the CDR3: TGCAGTGCTGGATACAGCAGGGATGAAAAACTGTTTTTT. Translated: CSAGYSRDEKLFF.

CDR3 DNA: TGTGCCAGCAGTTTGGGAGCTAGCGCAACTCGGAATGAGCAGTTCTTC. Translation: CASSLGASATRNEQFF. The J gene is TRBJ2-1, the V gene TRBV28, with D perhaps matching TRBD2 (6 bases). Germline V CDR1 and CDR2: MDHEN, SYDVKM. CDR3 length: 16 residues. The V gene lost 3 bases and the J gene lost 7 bases, with 19 bases spanning the gap.

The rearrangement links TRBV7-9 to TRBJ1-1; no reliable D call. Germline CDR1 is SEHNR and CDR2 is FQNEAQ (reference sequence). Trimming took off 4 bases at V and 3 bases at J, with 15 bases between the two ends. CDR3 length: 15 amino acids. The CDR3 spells CASSSRARVDTEAFF. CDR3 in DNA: TGTGCCAGCAGCTCCCGGGCTCGAGTTGACACTGAAGCTTTCTTT.

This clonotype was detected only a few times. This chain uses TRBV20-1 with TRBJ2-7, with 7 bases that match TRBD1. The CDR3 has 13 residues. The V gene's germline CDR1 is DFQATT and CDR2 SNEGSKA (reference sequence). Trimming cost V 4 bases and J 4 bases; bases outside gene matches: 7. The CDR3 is CSATDRPGYEQYF. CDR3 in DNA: TGCAGTGCTACGGACAGGCCAGGGTACGAGCAGTACTTC.

Written as DNA, the CDR3 is TGTGCCAGCAGCTTAGACTGGCGGCTGGGGGAGCAGTTCTTC. It specifies CASSLDWRLGEQFF. The chain has TRBV13 and TRBJ2-1, with D unresolved. V was pared by 1 base and J by 10 bases, with 14 bases between. The V gene's germline CDR1 is PRHDT and CDR2 FYEKMQ (reference sequence). The CDR3 extends over 14 amino acids.

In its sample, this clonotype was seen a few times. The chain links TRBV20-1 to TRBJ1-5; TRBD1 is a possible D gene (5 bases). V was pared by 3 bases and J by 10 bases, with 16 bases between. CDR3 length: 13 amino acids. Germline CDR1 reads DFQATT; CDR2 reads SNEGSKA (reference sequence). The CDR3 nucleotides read TGCAGTGCTAGGCCGGGACTACTCCAACCCCAGCATTTT. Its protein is CSARPGLLQPQHF.

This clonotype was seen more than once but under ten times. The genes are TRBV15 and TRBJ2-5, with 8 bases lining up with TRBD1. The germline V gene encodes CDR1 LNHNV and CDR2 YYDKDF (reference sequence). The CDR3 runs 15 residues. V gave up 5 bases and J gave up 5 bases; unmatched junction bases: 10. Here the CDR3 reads CATSLRQGPGETQYF. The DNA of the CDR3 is TGTGCCACCAGCCTACGACAGGGGCCAGGGGAGACCCAGTACTTC.

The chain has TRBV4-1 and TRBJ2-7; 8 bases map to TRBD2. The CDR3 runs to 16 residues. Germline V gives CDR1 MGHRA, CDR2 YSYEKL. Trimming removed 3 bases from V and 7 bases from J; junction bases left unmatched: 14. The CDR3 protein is CASSQMGSGIAGEQYF. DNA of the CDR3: TGCGCCAGCAGCCAGATGGGTAGCGGGATAGCTGGAGAGCAGTACTTC.

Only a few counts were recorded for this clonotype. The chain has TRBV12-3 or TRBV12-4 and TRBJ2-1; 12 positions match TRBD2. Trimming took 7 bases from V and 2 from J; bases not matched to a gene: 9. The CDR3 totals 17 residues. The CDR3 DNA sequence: TGTGCCAGCATGGGCCTAGCGGGGGGGGCTGCCTACAATGAGCAGTTCTTC. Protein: CASMGLAGGAAYNEQFF.

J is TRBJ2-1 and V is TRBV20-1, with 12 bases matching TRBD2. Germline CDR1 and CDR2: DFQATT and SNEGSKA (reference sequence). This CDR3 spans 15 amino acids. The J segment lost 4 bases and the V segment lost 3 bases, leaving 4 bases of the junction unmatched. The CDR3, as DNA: TGCAGTGCTAGCCTAGCGGGGGGGAGTTACAATGAGCAGTTCTTC. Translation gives CSASLAGGSYNEQFF.

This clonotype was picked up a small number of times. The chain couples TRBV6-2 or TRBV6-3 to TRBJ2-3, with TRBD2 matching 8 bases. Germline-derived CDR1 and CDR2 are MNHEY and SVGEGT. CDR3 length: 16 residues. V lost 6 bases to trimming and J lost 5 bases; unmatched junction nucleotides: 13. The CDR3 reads CASSSPPSGSGDTQYF. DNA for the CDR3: TGTGCCAGCAGCTCTCCTCCAAGCGGGAGTGGAGATACGCAGTATTTT.

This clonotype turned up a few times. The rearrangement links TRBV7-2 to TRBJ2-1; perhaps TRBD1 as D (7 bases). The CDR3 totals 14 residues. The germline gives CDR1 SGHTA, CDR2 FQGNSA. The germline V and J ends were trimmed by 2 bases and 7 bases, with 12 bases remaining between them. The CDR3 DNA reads TGTGCCAGCAGCTTACGGTCAGGGGGGAATGAGCAGTTCTTC. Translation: CASSLRSGGNEQFF.

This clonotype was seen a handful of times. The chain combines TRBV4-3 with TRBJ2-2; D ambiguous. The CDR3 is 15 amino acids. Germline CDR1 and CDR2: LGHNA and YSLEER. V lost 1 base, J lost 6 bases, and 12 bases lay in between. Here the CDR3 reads CASSQASPGSGELFF. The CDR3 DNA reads TGCGCCAGCAGCCAAGCCTCCCCTGGGTCCGGGGAGCTGTTTTTT.

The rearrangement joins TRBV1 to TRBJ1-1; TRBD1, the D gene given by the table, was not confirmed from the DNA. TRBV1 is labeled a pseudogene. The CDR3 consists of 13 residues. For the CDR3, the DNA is TGCACCAGCAGCTCCGGGACAAAGACTGAAGCTTTCTTT. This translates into CTSSSGTKTEAFF.

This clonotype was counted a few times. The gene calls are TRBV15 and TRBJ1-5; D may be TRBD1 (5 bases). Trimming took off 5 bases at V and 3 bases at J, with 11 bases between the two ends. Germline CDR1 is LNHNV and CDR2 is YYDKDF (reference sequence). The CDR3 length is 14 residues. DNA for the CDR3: TGTGCCACCAGCCCAACCAGGGTCAATCAGCCCCAGCATTTT. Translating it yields CATSPTRVNQPQHF.

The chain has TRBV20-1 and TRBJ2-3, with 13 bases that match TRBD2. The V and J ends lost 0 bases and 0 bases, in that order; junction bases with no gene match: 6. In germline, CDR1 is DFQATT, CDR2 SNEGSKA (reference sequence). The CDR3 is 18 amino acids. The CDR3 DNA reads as TGCAGTGCTAGAGATAGGACTAGCGGGGGATCTAGCACAGATACGCAGTATTTT. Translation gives CSARDRTSGGSSTDTQYF.

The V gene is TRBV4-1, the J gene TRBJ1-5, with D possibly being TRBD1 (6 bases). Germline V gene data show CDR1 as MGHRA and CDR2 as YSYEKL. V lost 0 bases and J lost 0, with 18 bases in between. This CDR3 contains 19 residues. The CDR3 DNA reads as TGCGCCAGCAGCCAAGAGGTTGGGGCAGGGGCATATAGCAATCAGCCCCAGCATTTT. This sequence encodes CASSQEVGAGAYSNQPQHF.

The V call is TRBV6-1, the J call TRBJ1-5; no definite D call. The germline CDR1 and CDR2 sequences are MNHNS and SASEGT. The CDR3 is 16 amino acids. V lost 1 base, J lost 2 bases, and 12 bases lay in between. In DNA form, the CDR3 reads TGTGCCAGCAGTGAAGGCGTGGGGTCGGGCAATCAGCCCCAGCATTTT. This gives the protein CASSEGVGSGNQPQHF.

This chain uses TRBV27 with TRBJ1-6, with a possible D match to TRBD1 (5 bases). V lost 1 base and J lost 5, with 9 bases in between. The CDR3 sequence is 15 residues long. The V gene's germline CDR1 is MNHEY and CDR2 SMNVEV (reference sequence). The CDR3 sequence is CASSLFRQHNSPLHF. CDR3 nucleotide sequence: TGTGCCAGCAGTTTATTTAGACAGCATAATTCACCCCTCCACTTT.

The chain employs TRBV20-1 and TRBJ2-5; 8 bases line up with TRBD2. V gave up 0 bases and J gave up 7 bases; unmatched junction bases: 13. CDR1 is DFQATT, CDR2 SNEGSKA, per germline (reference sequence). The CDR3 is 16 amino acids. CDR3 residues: CSARDAGGGYPGTQYF. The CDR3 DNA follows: TGCAGTGCTAGAGATGCCGGGGGGGGGTACCCTGGGACCCAGTACTTC.

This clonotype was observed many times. The CDR3 is CASSADRHSTDTQYF. The CDR3 DNA reads TGTGCCAGCAGTGCCGACAGGCATAGCACAGATACGCAGTATTTT. The rearrangement joins TRBV2 to TRBJ2-3; a possible D gene is TRBD1 (6 bases). CDR3 length: 15 residues. Per germline, CDR1 SNHLY and CDR2 FYNNEI. Trimming cost V 4 bases and J 0 bases, with 11 bases left between them.

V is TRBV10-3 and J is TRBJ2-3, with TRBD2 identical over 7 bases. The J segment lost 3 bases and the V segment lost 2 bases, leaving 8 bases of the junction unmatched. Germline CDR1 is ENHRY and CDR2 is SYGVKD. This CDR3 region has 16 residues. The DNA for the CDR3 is TGTGCCATCAGTGAGGACCGGACTAGTTGGACAGATACGCAGTATTTT. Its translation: CAISEDRTSWTDTQYF.

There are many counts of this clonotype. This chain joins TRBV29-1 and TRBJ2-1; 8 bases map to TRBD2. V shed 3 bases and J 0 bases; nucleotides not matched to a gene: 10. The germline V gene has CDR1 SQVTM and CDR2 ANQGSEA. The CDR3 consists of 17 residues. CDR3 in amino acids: CSVDGSGIGSSYNEQFF. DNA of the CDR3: TGCAGCGTTGATGGTAGCGGGATTGGTAGCTCCTACAATGAGCAGTTCTTC.

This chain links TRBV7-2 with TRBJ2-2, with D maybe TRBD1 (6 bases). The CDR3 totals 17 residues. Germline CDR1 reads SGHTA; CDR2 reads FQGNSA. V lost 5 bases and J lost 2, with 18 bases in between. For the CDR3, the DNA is TGTGCCAGCAGCATTCAAACAGGGAGATCTAACACCGGGGAGCTGTTTTTT. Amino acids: CASSIQTGRSNTGELFF. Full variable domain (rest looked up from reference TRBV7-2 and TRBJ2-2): GAGVSQSPSNKVTEKGKDVELRCDPISGHTALYWYRQSLGQGLEFLIYFQGNSAPDKSGLPSDRFSAERTGGSVSTLTIQRTQQEDSAVYLCASSIQTGRSNTGELFFGEGSRLTVL.

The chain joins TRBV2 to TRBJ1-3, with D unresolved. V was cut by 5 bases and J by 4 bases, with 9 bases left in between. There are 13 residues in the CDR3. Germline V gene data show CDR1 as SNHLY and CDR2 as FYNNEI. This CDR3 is CASSWTGGNTIYF. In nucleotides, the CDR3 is TGTGCCAGCAGTTGGACTGGGGGAAACACCATATATTTT.

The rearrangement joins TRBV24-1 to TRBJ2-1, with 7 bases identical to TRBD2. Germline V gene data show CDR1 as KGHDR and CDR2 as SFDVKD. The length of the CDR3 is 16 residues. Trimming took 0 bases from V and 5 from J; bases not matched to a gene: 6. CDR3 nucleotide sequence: TGTGCCACCAGTGATTTGGGAGGGAGGGCCAACAATGAGCAGTTCTTC. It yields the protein CATSDLGGRANNEQFF.

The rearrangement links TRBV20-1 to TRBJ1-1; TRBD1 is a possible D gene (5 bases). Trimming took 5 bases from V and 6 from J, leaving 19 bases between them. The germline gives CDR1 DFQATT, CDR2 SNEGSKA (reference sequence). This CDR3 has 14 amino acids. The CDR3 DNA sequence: TGCAGTGCTGGGGGGGAAAATTGGATCGCTGAAGCTTTCTTT. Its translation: CSAGGENWIAEAFF.

In DNA form, the CDR3 reads TGTGCCAGCAGCAACCCGGGACAGGGCTACAATGAGCAGTTCTTC. Protein: CASSNPGQGYNEQFF. The chain employs TRBV7-9 and TRBJ2-1, with 9 bases lining up with TRBD1. There are 15 residues in the CDR3. Germline-derived CDR1 and CDR2 are SEHNR and FQNEAQ (reference sequence). The junction had 5 bases not matched to a gene; V was cut back by 5 bases and J by 3 bases.